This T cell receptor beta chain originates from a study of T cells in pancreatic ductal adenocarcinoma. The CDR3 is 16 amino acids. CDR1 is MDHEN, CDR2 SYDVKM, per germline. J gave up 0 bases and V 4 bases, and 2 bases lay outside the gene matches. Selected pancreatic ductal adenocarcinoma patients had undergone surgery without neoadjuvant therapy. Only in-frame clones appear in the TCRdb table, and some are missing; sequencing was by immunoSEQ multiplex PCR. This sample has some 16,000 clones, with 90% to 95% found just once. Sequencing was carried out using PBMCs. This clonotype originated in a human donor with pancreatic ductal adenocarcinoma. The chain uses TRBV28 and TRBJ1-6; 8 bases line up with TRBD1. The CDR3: CASSSGQGSYNSPLHF. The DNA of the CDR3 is TGTGCCAGCAGTTCCGGACAGGGCTCCTATAATTCACCCCTCCACTTT.